This entry lists 20 T cell receptor beta chains sequenced from one sample in a study of somatic mutations in cytotoxic T cells in rheumatoid arthritis. TCRdb keeps only in-frame clones here, not all; method: immunoSEQ multiplex PCR. The sample has approximately 13,000 clones; roughly 72% are singletons. Sequencing used CD8+ T cells sorted from blood. Receptor source: an adult with rheumatoid arthritis.

The rearrangement joins TRBV4-1 to TRBJ1-4; D may be TRBD1 (5 bases). From germline, CDR1 is MGHRA and CDR2 YSYEKL. This CDR3 spans 15 amino acids. V lost 0 bases and J 3 bases, leaving 8 bases between the germline ends. The CDR3 loop reads CASSQDREANEKLFF. The CDR3 region has the DNA TGCGCCAGCAGCCAAGACAGGGAGGCTAATGAAAAACTGTTTTTT.

V usage is TRBV2 and J usage is TRBJ1-2; D not certain. Trimming pared 4 bases from V and 8 bases from J, leaving 17 bases between. CDR3 length: 14 residues. CDR1 and CDR2 from the germline V gene are SNHLY and FYNNEI. CDR3 sequence: CASSVVRELRGYTF. The CDR3 DNA follows: TGTGCCAGCAGTGTCGTCCGGGAACTCCGGGGCTACACCTTC.

This sequence joins TRBV27 and TRBJ1-2; D unresolved. The CDR3 length is 15 residues. Trimming removed 3 bases from V and 2 bases from J, with 13 bases in between. Germline-derived CDR1 and CDR2 are MNHEY and SMNVEV (reference sequence). The CDR3 loop reads CASSLAVAGNYGYTF. The DNA of the CDR3 is TGTGCCAGCAGTTTGGCCGTGGCAGGCAACTATGGCTACACCTTC.

The chain has TRBV6-1 and TRBJ1-1, with a possible D match to TRBD1 (6 bases). The CDR3 has 13 amino acids. V was clipped by 5 bases and J by 4 bases, with 11 bases between them. CDR1 and CDR2 from the germline V gene are MNHNS and SASEGT. For the CDR3, the DNA is TGTGCCAGCAGTCCGGGGGCGAGCACTGAAGCTTTCTTT. It encodes CASSPGASTEAFF.

This chain joins TRBV9 and TRBJ2-7, with TRBD1 identical over 8 bases. The CDR3 covers 16 residues. The germline V gene encodes CDR1 SGDLS and CDR2 YYNGEE. Trimming took 0 bases from V and 4 from J; bases not matched to a gene: 9. The CDR3, as DNA: TGTGCCAGCAGCGTAGGACCAGGGACAGGAGCTTACGAGCAGTACTTC. It is translated as CASSVGPGTGAYEQYF.

The J gene is TRBJ2-1, the V gene TRBV9; possible D gene TRBD1, 5 bases. CDR1 and CDR2 (germline): SGDLS, YYNGEE. The length of the CDR3 is 12 residues. With 3 bases removed from V and 5 bases from J, the gap between germline ends came to 6 bases. CDR3 region: CASSGTHNEQFF. CDR3 coding DNA: TGTGCCAGCAGCGGGACACACAATGAGCAGTTCTTC.

This sequence joins TRBV29-1 and TRBJ2-5; D unresolved. CDR3 length: 11 amino acids. Between the trimmed V and J ends, which lost 5 bases and 2 bases, there was a span of 6 bases. CDR1 and CDR2 (germline): SQVTM, ANQGSEA. CDR3 amino acids: CSVHQQETQYF. The CDR3 bases are TGCAGCGTTCATCAACAAGAGACCCAGTACTTC.

The chain links TRBV11-2 to TRBJ2-7; 8 nucleotides align to TRBD2. Germline V gives CDR1 SGHAT, CDR2 FQNNGV. V shed 4 bases and J 5 bases; nucleotides not matched to a gene: 10. CDR3 length: 15 residues. The CDR3 is CASSSRTSTMDEQYF. CDR3 sequence (DNA): TGTGCCAGCAGCTCCCGGACTAGCACAATGGACGAGCAGTACTTC.

This chain connects TRBV27 to TRBJ2-3; TRBD2 matches 9 bases. CDR1 and CDR2 from the germline V gene are MNHEY and SMNVEV (reference sequence). Trimming removed 3 bases from V and 5 bases from J; junction bases left unmatched: 6. CDR3 length: 15 amino acids. The DNA for the CDR3 is TGTGCCAGCAGTTTCGGACTAGCGACCCAAGATACGCAGTATTTT. It yields the protein CASSFGLATQDTQYF.

V gene TRBV4-1 combines with J gene TRBJ1-2, with 9 nucleotides matching TRBD1. V dropped 0 bases and J dropped 7; count of bases not matched to a gene: 6. The CDR3 is 15 residues long. Germline V lookup: CDR1 MGHRA, CDR2 YSYEKL. The CDR3 reads CASSQEITGGSGYTF. DNA for the CDR3: TGCGCCAGCAGCCAAGAGATCACAGGGGGCTCTGGCTACACCTTC.

The V and J genes are TRBV7-9 and TRBJ2-4; a weak D match, TRBD2 (6 bases). V was trimmed by 2 bases and J by 1 base, leaving 12 bases between them. Germline lookup yields CDR1 SEHNR and CDR2 FQNEAQ (reference sequence). This CDR3 has 16 residues. CDR3 protein: CASSLNSGRAKNIQYF. The CDR3, as DNA: TGTGCCAGCAGCTTAAACTCAGGGAGGGCCAAAAACATTCAGTACTTC.

Only one count was recorded for this clone. The chain has TRBV7-9 and TRBJ2-3; 8 bases match TRBD1. The CDR3 has 18 residues. Germline assignment: CDR1 SEHNR and CDR2 FQNEAQ (reference sequence). The trim removed 3 bases at V and 3 bases at J, leaving 14 bases unmatched. The CDR3 is CASSFFPETGVRTDTQYF. CDR3 DNA sequence: TGTGCCAGCAGCTTTTTTCCCGAGACAGGGGTAAGGACAGATACGCAGTATTTT.

The chain links TRBV4-1 to TRBJ2-7, with 7 bases that match TRBD1. The CDR3 consists of 14 residues. Germline V CDR1 and CDR2: MGHRA, YSYEKL. Trimming at V came to 3 bases and at J to 2 bases, leaving 4 bases not matched to a gene. CDR3 in amino acids: CASSQAGQAYEQYF. As DNA, the CDR3 is TGCGCCAGCAGCCAGGCTGGACAGGCCTACGAGCAGTACTTC.

The chain couples TRBV11-2 to TRBJ1-6, with D possibly matching TRBD1 (5 bases). This CDR3 comprises 14 residues. Germline assignment: CDR1 SGHAT and CDR2 FQNNGV. Trimming pared 5 bases from V and 9 bases from J, leaving 14 bases between. This CDR3 reads CASSTTDFGSPLHF. CDR3 coding DNA: TGTGCCAGCAGCACGACAGATTTTGGTTCACCCCTCCACTTT.

The V and J genes are TRBV28 and TRBJ2-7; D unclear. Between the trimmed V and J ends, which lost 2 bases and 0 bases, there was a span of 5 bases. CDR1 is MDHEN and CDR2 is SYDVKM in the germline V gene. This CDR3 has 13 residues. CDR3 coding DNA: TGTGCCAGCAGTTTAGTTTCCTCCTACGAGCAGTACTTC. Protein product: CASSLVSSYEQYF.

This clone was observed once. The chain joins TRBV29-1 to TRBJ2-1, with no clear D. Germline V lookup: CDR1 SQVTM, CDR2 ANQGSEA. V shed 4 bases and J shed 6 bases, with 10 bases lying between them. The CDR3 contains 12 residues. The CDR3 loop reads CSVGRVGNEQFF. The CDR3 bases are TGCAGCGTTGGAAGGGTCGGCAATGAGCAGTTCTTC.

The V gene is TRBV7-9, the J gene TRBJ1-2, with D maybe TRBD1 (5 bases). Trimming shortened V by 5 bases and J by 6 bases, and 19 bases separated the two germline ends. CDR1 is SEHNR, CDR2 FQNEAQ, per germline (reference sequence). This CDR3 has 15 amino acids. In nucleotides, the CDR3 is TGTGCCAGCAGCCCTGTTGGAGGGGCTTTCCATGGCTACACCTTC. Its protein product is CASSPVGGAFHGYTF.

The chain recombines TRBV6-6 with TRBJ1-5; D remains ambiguous. The germline CDR1 and CDR2 sequences are MNHNY and SVGAGI (reference sequence). Trimming took 5 bases from V and 2 from J, leaving 13 bases between them. The CDR3 is 15 amino acids. CDR3 DNA: TGTGCCAGCAGTCCGACCCGTTTGGGCAATCAGCCCCAGCATTTT. It is translated as CASSPTRLGNQPQHF.

The rearrangement links TRBV28 to TRBJ2-7; no firm D call. The CDR3 covers 16 residues. Trimming cost V 8 bases and J 4 bases, with 24 bases left between them. The germline V gene has CDR1 MDHEN and CDR2 SYDVKM. CDR3 bases: TGTGCCAGCTCCTGGCATGGCCTCCCATCCAATTACGAGCAGTACTTC. Translated: CASSWHGLPSNYEQYF.

The V gene is TRBV28, the J gene TRBJ2-4; 8 nucleotides match TRBD2. CDR3 length: 18 amino acids. The J segment lost 8 bases and the V segment lost 6 bases, leaving 21 bases of the junction unmatched. Germline V lookup: CDR1 MDHEN, CDR2 SYDVKM. DNA of the CDR3: TGTGCCAGCAGCACATGGGGCGGCGGGGGGCCCGGGGGGGACATTCAGTACTTC. Translated, it gives CASSTWGGGGPGGDIQYF.